Presented here are 15 T cell receptor beta chains from one specimen sequenced in a study of shared clonotypes between healthy human individuals. Repertoires were generated with immunoSEQ multiplex PCR, while TCRdb's copy carries only in-frame clones and drops some. Among about 2.3 million clones listed, more than 80% were seen once. The sequencing input was naive CD4+ T cells from PBMCs. Sample subset: CD45RA+ positively selected. These receptors were collected from a man younger than 35 in good health. Some clones in this sample may be carry-over from other donors' samples.

The J gene is TRBJ2-6, the V gene TRBV5-6; 9 nucleotides agree with TRBD1. Trimming at V came to 2 bases and at J to 4 bases, leaving 7 bases not matched to a gene. This CDR3 is 17 amino acids long. CDR1 and CDR2 from the germline V gene are SGHDT and YYEEEE. The CDR3 spells CASSFKQGALGANVLTF. The CDR3, as DNA: TGTGCCAGCAGCTTTAAACAGGGGGCGCTCGGGGCCAACGTCCTGACTTTC.

The chain uses TRBV6-6 and TRBJ1-5; D gene uncertain. The CDR3 extends over 15 amino acids. V lost 6 bases to trimming and J lost 0 bases, with 12 bases between them. Germline V CDR1 and CDR2: MNHNY, SVGAGI (reference sequence). CDR3 sequence reads: CASSPGPFSNQPQHF. The CDR3 DNA reads TGTGCCAGCAGCCCCGGGCCCTTTAGCAATCAGCCCCAGCATTTT.

This sequence joins TRBV30 and TRBJ1-1; the D is unclear. The CDR3 runs to 13 residues. V lost 3 bases, J lost 1 base, and 9 bases lay in between. The V gene's germline CDR1 is GTSNPN and CDR2 SVGIG (reference sequence). The CDR3 nucleotides are TGTGCCTGGAGAATTGGGCCGAACACTGAAGCTTTCTTT. Its translation: CAWRIGPNTEAFF.

The V and J genes are TRBV2 and TRBJ2-2; 13 nucleotides align to TRBD2. The CDR3 covers 19 residues. With V trimmed by 6 bases and J by 9 bases, 19 bases remained unmatched. Germline CDR1 SNHLY, CDR2 FYNNEI. Here the CDR3 DNA reads TGTGCCAGCAGCTTGAGGGACGGCTGGACTAGCGGGAGAGGCCGGGAGCTGTTTTTT. Amino acid sequence: CASSLRDGWTSGRGRELFF.

The rearrangement links TRBV2 to TRBJ2-1; D unresolved. This CDR3 spans 16 amino acids. Per germline, CDR1 SNHLY and CDR2 FYNNEI. V lost 4 bases, J lost 4 bases, and 17 bases lay in between. The chain's CDR3 is CASSARVNARYNEQFF. CDR3 sequence (DNA): TGTGCCAGCAGTGCTCGGGTAAACGCGAGATACAATGAGCAGTTCTTC.

Only one count was recorded for this clone. The V and J genes are TRBV4-2 and TRBJ2-5, with D possibly matching TRBD1 (6 bases). Per the germline V gene, CDR1 is LGHNA and CDR2 is YNFKEQ. The V and J ends lost 4 bases and 4 bases respectively, with 19 bases between them. This CDR3 spans 16 amino acids. CDR3 region: CASSRAEGVGVETQYF. CDR3 sequence (DNA): TGTGCCAGCAGCCGCGCTGAGGGGGTCGGAGTAGAGACCCAGTACTTC.

The chain links TRBV9 to TRBJ1-1, with 8 bases aligning to TRBD1. CDR1 is SGDLS and CDR2 is YYNGEE in the germline V gene. CDR3 length: 14 amino acids. V trimming: 7 bases; J trimming: 4 bases; junction bases outside the gene matches: 9. CDR3: CASGSSGGGTEAFF. In nucleotides, the CDR3 is TGTGCCAGCGGGAGTTCAGGGGGCGGCACTGAAGCTTTCTTT.

The chain joins TRBV28 to TRBJ2-7; 9 nucleotides align to TRBD1. Germline loops: CDR1 MDHEN, CDR2 SYDVKM. J was trimmed by 2 bases and V by 5 bases; bases with no gene match: 16. The CDR3 spans 18 residues. This chain's CDR3 is CASSALGTGLGLTYEQYF. The CDR3 DNA follows: TGTGCCAGCAGTGCGTTGGGGACAGGGTTGGGCTTGACCTACGAGCAGTACTTC.

The chain combines TRBV29-1 with TRBJ2-1; TRBD1 aligns across 11 bases. The V and J ends lost 4 bases and 9 bases, in that order; junction bases with no gene match: 5. The germline V gene has CDR1 SQVTM and CDR2 ANQGSEA. This CDR3 is built from 13 residues. In nucleotides, the CDR3 is TGCAGCGTTGCGGGACAGGGGGGTCGTGAGCAGTTCTTC. Residues: CSVAGQGGREQFF.

This clone was detected only a few times. This chain joins TRBV19 and TRBJ2-2; D call uncertain. The CDR3 consists of 13 residues. Between the trimmed V and J ends, which lost 6 bases and 2 bases, there was a span of 7 bases. The germline CDR1 and CDR2 sequences are LNHDA and SQIVND (reference sequence). CDR3 DNA sequence: TGTGCCAGTAGAGGAGAAAACACCGGGGAGCTGTTTTTT. This codes for CASRGENTGELFF. Filled out from reference TRBV19 and TRBJ2-2, the complete variable domain reads DGGITQSPKYLFRKEGQNVTLSCEQNLNHDAMYWYRQDPGQGLRLIYYSQIVNDFQKGDIAEGYSVSREKKESFPLTVTSAQKNPTAFYLCASRGENTGELFFGEGSRLTVL.

J is TRBJ1-3 and V is TRBV5-4; a weak D match, TRBD1 (5 bases). CDR3 length equals 15 residues. The ends were cut back, 4 bases at V and 0 bases at J, with 11 bases in the middle. CDR1 SGHNT and CDR2 YYREEE come from the germline V gene (reference sequence). DNA for the CDR3: TGTGCCAGCAGCGACCAGCAGGGCTCTGGAAACACCATATATTTT. Its protein product is CASSDQQGSGNTIYF.

The chain is built from TRBV4-1 and TRBJ2-3; D may be TRBD1 or TRBD2 (6 bases each). The CDR3 consists of 18 residues. V was clipped by 3 bases and J by 0 bases, with 19 bases between them. Germline CDR1 reads MGHRA; CDR2 reads YSYEKL. The chain's CDR3 is CASSQHFRGLGSTDTQYF. The DNA of the CDR3 is TGCGCCAGCAGCCAGCACTTCAGGGGACTGGGTAGCACAGATACGCAGTATTTT.

This CDR3 reads CASSWERGVHEQFF. CDR3 coding DNA: TGTGCCAGCAGTTGGGAAAGGGGGGTCCATGAGCAGTTCTTC. The genes are TRBV27 and TRBJ2-1, with D perhaps being TRBD1 or TRBD2 (6 bases each). V was pared by 4 bases and J by 8 bases, with 15 bases between. The CDR3 consists of 14 residues. Germline V lookup: CDR1 MNHEY, CDR2 SMNVEV (reference sequence).

V is TRBV7-6 and J is TRBJ2-7; tentatively, D is TRBD1 (6 bases). CDR3 length: 13 residues. Germline V gene data show CDR1 as SGHVS and CDR2 as FNYEAQ. V lost 5 bases and J 2 bases, leaving 10 bases between the germline ends. The chain's CDR3 is CASSPNRAYEQYF. The DNA for the CDR3 is TGTGCCAGCAGCCCCAACAGGGCCTACGAGCAGTACTTC. The full variable domain, rest sourced from reference TRBV7-6 and TRBJ2-7, is GAGVSQSPRYKVTKRGQDVALRCDPISGHVSLYWYRQALGQGPEFLTYFNYEAQQDKSGLPNDRFSAERPEGSISTLTIQRTEQRDSAMYRCASSPNRAYEQYFGPGTRLTVT.

The chain is built from TRBV18 and TRBJ1-1; 10 positions match TRBD1. Germline trimming cut 2 bases from V and 3 bases from J; bases unmatched to any gene: 3. The CDR3 loop spans 15 amino acids. CDR1 and CDR2 (germline): KGHSH, LQKENI. This CDR3 reads CASSPMGTGDTEAFF. CDR3 DNA sequence: TGTGCCAGCTCACCAATGGGGACAGGGGACACTGAAGCTTTCTTT.